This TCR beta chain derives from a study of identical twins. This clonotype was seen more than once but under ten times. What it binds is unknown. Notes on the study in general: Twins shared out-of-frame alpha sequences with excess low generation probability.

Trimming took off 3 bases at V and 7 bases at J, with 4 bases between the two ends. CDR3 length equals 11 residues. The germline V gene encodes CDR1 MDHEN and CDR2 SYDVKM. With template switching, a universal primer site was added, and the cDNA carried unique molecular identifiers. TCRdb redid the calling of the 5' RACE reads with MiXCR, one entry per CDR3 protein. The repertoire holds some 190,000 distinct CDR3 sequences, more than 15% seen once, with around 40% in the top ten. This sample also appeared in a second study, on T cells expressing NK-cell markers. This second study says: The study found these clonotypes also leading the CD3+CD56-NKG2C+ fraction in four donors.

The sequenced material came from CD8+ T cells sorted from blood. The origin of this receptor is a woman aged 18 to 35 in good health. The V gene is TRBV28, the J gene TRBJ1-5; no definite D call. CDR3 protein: CASSFTQPQHF. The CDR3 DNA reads TGTGCCAGCAGTTTTACCCAGCCCCAGCATTTT.